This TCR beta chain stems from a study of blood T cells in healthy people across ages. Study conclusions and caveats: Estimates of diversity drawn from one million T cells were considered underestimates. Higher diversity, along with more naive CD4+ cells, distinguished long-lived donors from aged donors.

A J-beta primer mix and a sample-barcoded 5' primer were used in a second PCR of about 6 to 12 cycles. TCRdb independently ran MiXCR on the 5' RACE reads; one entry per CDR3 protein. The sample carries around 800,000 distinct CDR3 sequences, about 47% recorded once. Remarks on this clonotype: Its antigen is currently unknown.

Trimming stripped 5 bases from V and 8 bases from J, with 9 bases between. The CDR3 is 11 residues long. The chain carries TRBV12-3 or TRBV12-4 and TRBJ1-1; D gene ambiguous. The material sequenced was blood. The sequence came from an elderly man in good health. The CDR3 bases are TGTGCCAGCAGTCCCCGCCAGGAAGCTTTCTTT. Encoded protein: CASSPRQEAFF.